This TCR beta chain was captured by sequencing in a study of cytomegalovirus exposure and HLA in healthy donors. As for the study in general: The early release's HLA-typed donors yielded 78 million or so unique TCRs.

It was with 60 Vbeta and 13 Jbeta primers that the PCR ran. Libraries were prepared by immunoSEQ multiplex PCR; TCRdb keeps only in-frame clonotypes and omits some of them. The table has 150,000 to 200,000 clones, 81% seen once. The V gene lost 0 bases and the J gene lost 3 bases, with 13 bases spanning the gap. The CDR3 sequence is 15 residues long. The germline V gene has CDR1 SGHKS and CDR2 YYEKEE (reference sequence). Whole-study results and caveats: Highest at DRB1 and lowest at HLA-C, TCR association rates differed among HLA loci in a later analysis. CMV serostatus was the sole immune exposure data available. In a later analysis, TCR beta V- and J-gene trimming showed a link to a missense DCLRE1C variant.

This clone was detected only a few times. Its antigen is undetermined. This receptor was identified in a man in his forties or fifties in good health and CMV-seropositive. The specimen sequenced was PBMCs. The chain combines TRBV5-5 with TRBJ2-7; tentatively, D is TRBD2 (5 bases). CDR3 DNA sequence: TGTGCCAGCAGCTTGGATGGACTGAACTTCTACGAGCAGTACTTC. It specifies CASSLDGLNFYEQYF.